This T cell receptor (beta chain) was retrieved from a study of T-cell memory formation after mild COVID-19. This clonotype was detected only a few times. Using constant-segment primers, 5'RACE produced TCR alpha and TCR beta cDNA libraries carrying sample barcodes and UMIs. MiXCR, run by TCRdb on the 5' RACE reads, gives a single entry per CDR3 protein. The sample consists of roughly 400,000 distinct CDR3 sequences, roughly 24% of them appearing once. The receptor was derived from an adult woman who had mild COVID-19 (a few samples of this study predate the infection). Cell type and time point are not known. Sequencing input: PBMCs or a T cell subset sorted from them (not recorded which).

CDR3 in amino acids: CASSSDRGLPYEQYF. For the CDR3, the DNA is TGTGCCAGCAGCTCGGACAGGGGTCTCCCCTACGAGCAGTACTTC. The chain has TRBV12-3 or TRBV12-4 and TRBJ2-7; 9 bases agree with TRBD1. This CDR3 spans 15 amino acids. V dropped 6 bases and J dropped 2; count of bases not matched to a gene: 8.